This record covers a single T cell receptor beta chain. The V and J ends lost 5 bases and 6 bases, in that order; junction bases with no gene match: 2. The CDR3 is 13 residues long. Germline lookup yields CDR1 MDHEN and CDR2 SYDVKM. This sample is part of a study of blood T cell repertoires in COVID-19. At the level of the study: Samples taken during acute and convalescent COVID-19 were collected in the United States, Italy and Spain.

Under the authors' procedure: Reference gene primer amplification gave estimated nucleated cell counts. Repertoires were generated with immunoSEQ multiplex PCR, while TCRdb's copy carries only in-frame clones and drops some. V and J calls and clone size follow that table, whereas D and trimming were derived from the DNA. Of 290,000 or so clones listed, around nine tenths are singletons. This receptor was taken from a man in his 70s with acute or convalescent COVID-19. The sample was peripheral blood. The chain couples TRBV28 to TRBJ2-7; 12 nucleotides align to TRBD2. CDR3 protein: CASSRLAGVEQYF. For the CDR3, the DNA is TGTGCCAGCAGTAGACTAGCGGGAGTCGAGCAGTACTTC.